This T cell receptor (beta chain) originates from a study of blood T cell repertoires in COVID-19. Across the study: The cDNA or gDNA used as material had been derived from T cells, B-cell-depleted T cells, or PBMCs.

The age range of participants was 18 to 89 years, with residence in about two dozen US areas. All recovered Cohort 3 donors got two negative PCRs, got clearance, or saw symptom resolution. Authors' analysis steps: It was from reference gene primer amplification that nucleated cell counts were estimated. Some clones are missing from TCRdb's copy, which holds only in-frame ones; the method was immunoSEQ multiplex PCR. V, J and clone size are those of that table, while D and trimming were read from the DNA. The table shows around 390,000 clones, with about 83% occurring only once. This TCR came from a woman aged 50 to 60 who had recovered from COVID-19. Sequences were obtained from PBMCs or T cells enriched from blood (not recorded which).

CDR3 nucleotide sequence: TGTGCCAGCAGCACATGGGACAGGGGGCAAGGCTACACCTTC. Its translation: CASSTWDRGQGYTF. The chain uses TRBV28 and TRBJ1-2; 12 bases align to TRBD1. CDR1 is MDHEN, CDR2 SYDVKM, per germline. The junction had 7 bases not matched to a gene; V was cut back by 6 bases and J by 8 bases. This CDR3 has 14 residues.